These 32 T cell receptor beta chains were sequenced from one sample in a study of cytomegalovirus exposure and HLA in healthy donors. It was with 60 Vbeta and 13 Jbeta primers that the PCR ran. Clones were sequenced by immunoSEQ multiplex PCR, and TCRdb holds only the in-frame ones, with some missing. This repertoire includes roughly 53,000 clones. Sequencing was performed on PBMCs. Every receptor here comes from a man between 18 and 35 years old in good health and CMV-seropositive.

The chain has TRBV19 and TRBJ2-2; 9 bases line up with TRBD1. V lost 8 bases and J lost 3; bases outside the gene matches: 4. From germline, CDR1 is LNHDA and CDR2 SQIVND (reference sequence). CDR3 length: 14 residues. The CDR3 DNA reads as TGTGCCAGTTGCGGGACAGGGTACACCGGGGAGCTGTTTTTT. This sequence encodes CASCGTGYTGELFF.

V is TRBV7-8 and J is TRBJ2-5; 8 bases agree with TRBD2. V trimming: 6 bases; J trimming: 4 bases; junction bases outside the gene matches: 10. From germline, CDR1 is SGHVS and CDR2 FQNEAQ. The CDR3 is 15 residues long. CDR3 in amino acids: CASRSSGGDGETQYF. In DNA, the CDR3 is TGTGCCAGCAGGTCTTCGGGGGGGGACGGAGAGACCCAGTACTTC.

The chain couples TRBV11-2 to TRBJ1-2; 10 nucleotides match TRBD1. This CDR3 comprises 14 residues. V was pared by 5 bases and J by 3 bases, with 3 bases of the junction left unmatched. Germline CDR1 and CDR2: SGHAT and FQNNGV. The chain's CDR3 is CASSPGQGDYGYTF. The CDR3 nucleotides are TGTGCCAGCAGCCCAGGACAGGGGGACTATGGCTACACCTTC.

CDR3 bases: TGTGCCAGCAGTGAAGGGGGGGGTATCGATGAGCAGTTCTTC. Translating gives CASSEGGGIDEQFF. The J gene is TRBJ2-1, the V gene TRBV25-1, with 7 bases identical to TRBD2. CDR1 is MGHDK, CDR2 SYGVNS, per germline. V lost 2 bases, J lost 8 bases, and 6 bases stayed unmatched. CDR3 size: 14 residues.

The chain uses TRBV19 and TRBJ2-1; D gene uncertain. V lost 8 bases, J lost 5 bases, and 16 bases lay in between. CDR3 size: 14 residues. From germline, CDR1 is LNHDA and CDR2 SQIVND (reference sequence). Written as DNA, the CDR3 is TGTGCCAGTCTAGACCGACGCTCTAACAATGAGCAGTTCTTC. Its protein is CASLDRRSNNEQFF.

The chain is built from TRBV7-8 and TRBJ1-6; perhaps TRBD1 as D (5 bases). Germline CDR1 SGHVS, CDR2 FQNEAQ. V was pared by 2 bases and J by 10 bases, with 15 bases between. The CDR3 consists of 15 residues. CDR3 coding DNA: TGTGCCAGCAGCTTATTCCGCCAGGGTGGATCACCCCTCCACTTT. This encodes CASSLFRQGGSPLHF.

Note on this clone: An end of the junction differs from the germline gene, which may be a read error. V and J are TRBV5-1 and TRBJ2-7; 7 bases fit TRBD1. The CDR3 consists of 14 residues. From germline, CDR1 is SGHRS and CDR2 YFSETQ. CDR3 nucleotides: TGCGCCAGCAGCCATCCGGGACAGACCTACGGGCAGTACTTC. Protein sequence: CASSHPGQTYGQYF.

The rearrangement uses TRBV14 and TRBJ1-2; D unresolved. Germline values: CDR1 SGHDN, CDR2 FVKESK. This CDR3 comprises 12 residues. V was clipped by 2 bases and J by 2 bases, with 3 bases between them. CDR3 bases: TGTGCCAGCAGCCAACAGAACTATGGCTACACCTTC. Translating gives CASSQQNYGYTF.

This sequence joins TRBV5-1 and TRBJ2-1; TRBD2 matches 9 bases. The CDR3 contains 18 residues. Germline-derived CDR1 and CDR2 are SGHRS and YFSETQ. Losses at the gene ends were 4 bases for V and 2 bases for J; bases not matched to a gene: 13. CDR3 nucleotide sequence: TGCGCCAGCAGCCCGGTGGCTAGCGGGACGTTGACCTACAATGAGCAGTTCTTC. Protein sequence: CASSPVASGTLTYNEQFF.

The chain joins TRBV9 to TRBJ1-6; weak D call: TRBD1 (5 bases). The CDR3 consists of 17 residues. In germline, CDR1 is SGDLS, CDR2 YYNGEE. The ends were cut back, 1 base at V and 0 bases at J, with 11 bases in the middle. The CDR3 DNA sequence: TGTGCCAGCAGCGTATCAGGGCAGAGCTCCTATAATTCACCCCTCCACTTT. Translated: CASSVSGQSSYNSPLHF.

The chain couples TRBV29-1 to TRBJ2-1, with D perhaps TRBD1 (6 bases). CDR1 and CDR2 (germline): SQVTM, ANQGSEA. The CDR3 loop spans 13 amino acids. The CDR3 loop is CASGATSYNEQFF. The CDR3 nucleotides are TGCGCCTCAGGGGCTACCTCCTACAATGAGCAGTTCTTC.

The chain carries TRBV11-2 and TRBJ2-7, with 8 positions matching TRBD1. The ends lost 1 base at V and 2 bases at J; junction bases unmatched: 7. The CDR3 extends over 16 amino acids. Per the germline V gene, CDR1 is SGHAT and CDR2 is FQNNGV. CDR3 in DNA: TGTGCCAGCAGCTTAGTGCCGTGGACAGGGACCTACGAGCAGTACTTC. Residues: CASSLVPWTGTYEQYF.

The chain has TRBV20-1 and TRBJ1-2, with 7 bases lining up with TRBD1. The V gene end was trimmed by 6 bases and the J gene end by 5 bases; junction bases not matched to a gene: 3. Germline V gene sequence: CDR1 DFQATT, CDR2 SNEGSKA (reference sequence). The length of the CDR3 is 11 residues. CDR3 sequence reads: CSAQGQYGYTF. CDR3 DNA: TGCAGTGCCCAGGGACAGTATGGCTACACCTTC.

The chain links TRBV6-5 to TRBJ1-4; D may be TRBD1 (5 bases). Germline V gene sequence: CDR1 MNHEY, CDR2 SVGAGI. Deletions cut 0 bases from V and 8 bases from J, with 16 bases between. The CDR3 has 16 residues. CDR3 nucleotide sequence: TGTGCCAGCAGTTACTCACATTGGGGGGATTTCGAAAAACTGTTTTTT. It translates to CASSYSHWGDFEKLFF.

The chain employs TRBV27 and TRBJ1-2; TRBD1 agrees at 8 bases. J was trimmed by 5 bases and V by 6 bases; bases with no gene match: 5. The CDR3 length is 13 residues. Germline assignment: CDR1 MNHEY and CDR2 SMNVEV (reference sequence). The CDR3 DNA follows: TGTGCCAGCAGCGACGGACAGGGTTATGGCTACACCTTC. It is translated as CASSDGQGYGYTF.

V and J are TRBV19 and TRBJ1-1, with TRBD1 as a possible D gene (6 bases). CDR1 LNHDA and CDR2 SQIVND come from the germline V gene (reference sequence). The CDR3 is made up of 17 amino acids. V lost 1 base, J lost 1 base, and 16 bases lay in between. CDR3 nucleotides: TGTGCCAGTAGTATAGGTCGAAAAGGGACATCGAACACTGAAGCTTTCTTT. Amino acid sequence: CASSIGRKGTSNTEAFF.

The rearrangement joins TRBV6-5 to TRBJ2-3; tentative D call: TRBD2 (6 bases). The CDR3 has 14 residues. Trimming stripped 5 bases from V and 8 bases from J, with 17 bases between. CDR1 is MNHEY and CDR2 is SVGAGI in the germline V gene. The CDR3 DNA reads TGTGCCAGCAGTCCCCGGGACTCCCCCGGTACGCAGTATTTT. Encoded protein: CASSPRDSPGTQYF.

The rearrangement links TRBV9 to TRBJ1-2; D might be TRBD1 (6 bases). The CDR3 spans 14 residues. CDR1 and CDR2 from the germline V gene are SGDLS and YYNGEE. V lost 0 bases to trimming and J lost 8 bases, with 14 bases between them. The CDR3 nucleotides are TGTGCCAGCAGCGTAGGTCCAGGGGAGTACGGCTACACCTTC. The encoded protein is CASSVGPGEYGYTF. Using reference TRBV9 and TRBJ1-2 for the parts outside the CDR3, the full variable domain is DSGVTQTPKHLITATGQRVTLRCSPRSGDLSVYWYQQSLDQGLQFLIQYYNGEERAKGNILERFSAQQFPDLHSELNLSSLELGDSALYFCASSVGPGEYGYTFGSGTRLTVV.

The chain uses TRBV5-6 and TRBJ1-1; 12 bases are a match to TRBD1. Germline V gene lookup returns CDR1 SGHDT and CDR2 YYEEEE. The junction had 11 bases not matched to a gene; V was cut back by 1 base and J by 4 bases. The length of the CDR3 is 18 residues. The CDR3 reads CASSLPFGTGGSPTEAFF. In nucleotides, the CDR3 is TGTGCCAGCAGCTTGCCTTTCGGGACAGGGGGCTCCCCCACTGAAGCTTTCTTT.

This chain connects TRBV5-5 to TRBJ1-3; maybe TRBD1 (5 bases). The CDR3 is made up of 15 amino acids. Germline values: CDR1 SGHKS, CDR2 YYEKEE (reference sequence). Trimming left V 4 bases short and J 0 bases short, with 11 bases between. In DNA, the CDR3 is TGTGCCAGCAGCCCCGAGACAGTCTCTGGAAACACCATATATTTT. Translation: CASSPETVSGNTIYF.

The chain combines TRBV19 with TRBJ2-5, with 8 bases lining up with TRBD1. Trimming at V came to 4 bases and at J to 4 bases, leaving 2 bases not matched to a gene. Germline V lookup: CDR1 LNHDA, CDR2 SQIVND (reference sequence). CDR3 length equals 13 residues. The CDR3 sequence is CASSRTGRETQYF. The CDR3 nucleotides are TGTGCCAGTAGTAGGACAGGGAGAGAGACCCAGTACTTC.

The CDR3 DNA reads as TGTGCCAGCAGCAGTATCAGGGATCAGCCCCAGCATTTT. It translates to CASSSIRDQPQHF. The gene calls are TRBV21-1 and TRBJ1-5; the D call in the table, TRBD1, was not verified against the DNA. TRBV21-1 is assigned pseudogene status. The CDR3 length is 13 residues.

The CDR3 here is CASSDAEGGSTDTQYF. The CDR3 DNA is TGTGCCAGCAGTGATGCGGAGGGGGGGAGCACAGATACGCAGTATTTT. The J gene is TRBJ2-3, the V gene TRBV25-1, with D perhaps TRBD2 (7 bases). Between the trimmed V and J ends, which lost 3 bases and 0 bases, there was a span of 13 bases. There are 16 residues in the CDR3. CDR1 and CDR2 (germline): MGHDK, SYGVNS. The full variable domain, in which reference TRBV25-1 and TRBJ2-3 provide the parts outside the CDR3, is EADIYQTPRYLVIGTGKKITLECSQTMGHDKMYWYQQDPGMELHLIHYSYGVNSTEKGDLSSESTVSRIRTEHFPLTLESARPSHTSQYLCASSDAEGGSTDTQYFGPGTRLTVL.

The chain is built from TRBV9 and TRBJ2-5; 11 bases line up with TRBD2. V was pared by 4 bases and J by 4 bases, with 6 bases of the junction left unmatched. Germline values: CDR1 SGDLS, CDR2 YYNGEE. The CDR3 covers 15 residues. The CDR3 loop reads CASSPRTSGLETQYF. CDR3 DNA sequence: TGTGCCAGCAGCCCACGGACTAGCGGGTTAGAGACCCAGTACTTC.

This chain connects TRBV20-1 to TRBJ2-1; no clear D gene. The CDR3 extends over 11 amino acids. Germline V CDR1 and CDR2: DFQATT, SNEGSKA (reference sequence). V lost 0 bases and J lost 7, with 4 bases in between. This chain's CDR3 is CSARDPNEQFF. In nucleotides, the CDR3 is TGCAGTGCTAGAGATCCGAATGAGCAGTTCTTC.

The chain is built from TRBV28 and TRBJ1-1; no definite D call. The ends were cut back, 8 bases at V and 6 bases at J, with 13 bases in the middle. CDR1 is MDHEN and CDR2 is SYDVKM in the germline V gene. The CDR3 consists of 12 residues. The CDR3 sequence: CASALPGAEAFF. The CDR3 nucleotides read TGTGCCAGCGCCCTCCCCGGGGCTGAAGCTTTCTTT.

This chain connects TRBV30 to TRBJ2-5, with TRBD1 as a possible D gene (6 bases). The germline V gene encodes CDR1 GTSNPN and CDR2 SVGIG (reference sequence). Trimming cost V 4 bases and J 5 bases, with 11 bases left between them. This CDR3 contains 12 residues. The CDR3 is CAWKERGETQYF. The CDR3 DNA sequence: TGTGCCTGGAAAGAAAGGGGGGAGACCCAGTACTTC.

The chain links TRBV27 to TRBJ2-7, with D perhaps matching TRBD1 (5 bases). There are 13 residues in the CDR3. Trimming cost V 6 bases and J 2 bases, with 11 bases left between them. Per the germline V gene, CDR1 is MNHEY and CDR2 is SMNVEV (reference sequence). CDR3 residues: CASRVDSTYEQYF. The CDR3 DNA reads as TGTGCCAGCAGGGTCGACAGCACCTACGAGCAGTACTTC.

The V gene is TRBV27, the J gene TRBJ2-6, with 7 bases fitting TRBD1. The CDR3 contains 18 residues. From germline, CDR1 is MNHEY and CDR2 SMNVEV (reference sequence). V trimming: 5 bases; J trimming: 0 bases; junction bases outside the gene matches: 10. CDR3 amino acids: CASSLLGTAPSGANVLTF. The CDR3, as DNA: TGTGCCAGCAGTCTACTCGGGACAGCCCCCTCTGGGGCCAACGTCCTGACTTTC. Using reference TRBV27 and TRBJ2-6 for the parts outside the CDR3, the full variable domain is EAQVTQNPRYLITVTGKKLTVTCSQNMNHEYMSWYRQDPGLGLRQIYYSMNVEVTDKGDVPEGYKVSRKEKRNFPLILESPSPNQTSLYFCASSLLGTAPSGANVLTFGAGSRLTVL.

The genes are TRBV28 and TRBJ2-5; D not certain. TRBJ2-7 matches the DNA end more closely, so the J call is doubtful. Germline V lookup: CDR1 MDHEN, CDR2 SYDVKM. The CDR3 has 14 residues. The CDR3 nucleotides are TGTGCCAGCAGTTCCCCTGGTAATCCCTACGAGCAGTACTTC. It yields the protein CASSSPGNPYEQYF.

The gene calls are TRBV10-2 and TRBJ1-2; D gene uncertain. CDR1 is WSHSY, CDR2 SAAADI, per germline. The CDR3 runs 14 residues. The germline V and J ends were trimmed by 0 bases and 4 bases, with 9 bases remaining between them. This CDR3 is CASSESRLVYGYTF. DNA of the CDR3: TGCGCCAGCAGTGAGTCGAGGCTGGTCTATGGCTACACCTTC.

The rearrangement joins TRBV30 to TRBJ1-4, with D possibly being TRBD1 (6 bases). The CDR3 loop spans 16 amino acids. Germline assignment: CDR1 GTSNPN and CDR2 SVGIG (reference sequence). V dropped 5 bases and J dropped 5 bases, with 21 bases sitting between them. In nucleotides, the CDR3 is TGTGCCTGGGCCCCTATAACAGGGAATAAAAATGAAAAACTGTTTTTT. Translating gives CAWAPITGNKNEKLFF. Full variable domain (outside the CDR3, taken from reference TRBV30 and TRBJ1-4): SQTIHQWPATLVQPVGSPLSLECTVEGTSNPNLYWYRQAAGRGLQLLFYSVGIGQISSEVPQNLSASRPQDRQFILSSKKLLLSDSGFYLCAWAPITGNKNEKLFFGSGTQLSVL.